A selection of T cell receptor beta chains follows, all from one sample in a study of blood T cell repertoires in COVID-19. Profiling relied on immunoSEQ multiplex PCR, and the TCRdb table lists in-frame clones only, not all of them. The sample yields tens of thousands of clones, about 87% seen once. The sample consisted of peripheral blood. These receptors originate from a human donor in a cohort sampled during active COVID-19. Each CDR3 is given without its conserved first and last residue.

J gene: TRBJ2-7
V gene: TRBV11-1
CDR3 protein: ASSQPGQPSYEQY

J gene: TRBJ2-1
V gene: TRBV2
CDR3 protein: ATNSGEGQF

J gene: TRBJ1-3
V gene: TRBV7-9
CDR3 protein: ASSPRDREYTIY

J gene: TRBJ2-5
V gene: TRBV2
CDR3 protein: ASTSQIETQY

J gene: TRBJ1-1
V gene: TRBV6-5
CDR3 protein: ASRMDRRGGTEAF

J gene: TRBJ2-7
V gene: TRBV27
CDR3 protein: ASSPQRNDYEQY

J gene: TRBJ2-7
V gene: TRBV7-8
CDR3 protein: ASSLESSWTGMHEQY

J gene: TRBJ2-7
V gene: TRBV25-1
CDR3 protein: ASSGAGTGKHEQY

J gene: TRBJ1-5
V gene: TRBV7-9
CDR3 protein: ASSLDGAQPQH

J gene: TRBJ1-4
V gene: TRBV21-1
CDR3 protein: ASSTPPEARRF

J gene: TRBJ1-1
V gene: TRBV19
CDR3 protein: ASSFRTASEAF

J gene: TRBJ2-1
V gene: TRBV19
CDR3 protein: ASSSQDRSNFYNEQF

J gene: TRBJ2-7
V gene: TRBV4-1
CDR3 protein: ASSHDRGQALQY

J gene: TRBJ2-3
V gene: TRBV6-5
CDR3 protein: ASRSLSTDTQY

J gene: TRBJ2-2
V gene: TRBV20-1
CDR3 protein: SASGGLNTGELF

J gene: TRBJ1-4
V gene: TRBV5-1
CDR3 protein: ASSLGRTGANEKLF

J gene: TRBJ2-7
V gene: TRBV3-1/TRBV3-2
CDR3 protein: ASSQASHEQY

J gene: TRBJ2-5
V gene: TRBV27
CDR3 protein: ASSFDTRGETQY

J gene: TRBJ1-5
V gene: TRBV19
CDR3 protein: ASSNYRDQPQH

J gene: TRBJ2-1
V gene: TRBV5-1
CDR3 protein: ASSLYTSYRGGNRNEQF

J gene: TRBJ2-7
V gene: TRBV6-2/TRBV6-3
CDR3 protein: ASSVQGPISYEQY

J gene: TRBJ2-7
V gene: TRBV9
CDR3 protein: ASSIGTISSYEQY

J gene: TRBJ1-2
V gene: TRBV6-2/TRBV6-3
CDR3 protein: ASSYSGTGLSGR

J gene: TRBJ1-1
V gene: TRBV12-3/TRBV12-4
CDR3 protein: ASRRSGQIEAF

J gene: TRBJ1-1
V gene: TRBV5-8
CDR3 protein: ATPGWGMNTEAF